This is a list of T cell receptor beta chains from one sample in a study of cytomegalovirus exposure and HLA in healthy donors. Libraries were prepared by immunoSEQ multiplex PCR; TCRdb keeps only in-frame clonotypes and omits some of them. The sample lists about 160,000 clones, roughly 79% seen once, with about 0.91% in the top ten. Sequenced material: PBMCs. The receptors come from a woman between 50 and 59 years old in good health and CMV-seropositive. Each CDR3 is given with its conserved first and last residue. The D gene is left open where the match is weak. Not all rows give a size; the values are once, few, many and, for expanded clones, a class.

J gene | V gene | clone size | D gene | CDR3 protein | CDR3 DNA
TRBJ2-7 | TRBV28 | NA | NA | CASSGPNAYEQYF | TGTGCCAGCTCTGGGCCTAATGCCTACGAGCAGTACTTC
TRBJ2-2 | TRBV15 | NA | TRBD1 | CATSAPGQTNTGELFF | TGTGCCACCTCCGCACCGGGACAGACGAACACCGGGGAGCTGTTTTTT
TRBJ2-1 | TRBV5-6 | NA | TRBD2 | CASNPGLGYEQFF | TGTGCCAGCAATCCGGGACTAGGTTATGAGCAGTTCTTC
TRBJ2-1 | TRBV2 | few | TRBD2 | CANPAGAADNEQFF | TGTGCCAATCCAGCGGGAGCGGCGGATAATGAGCAGTTCTTC
TRBJ2-2 | TRBV6-1 | NA | NA | CASSPGVSGELFF | TGTGCCAGCAGTCCAGGGGTTTCCGGGGAGCTGTTTTTT
TRBJ2-3 | TRBV27 | NA | NA | CASSLRAGLSDTQYF | TGTGCCAGCAGTTTAAGGGCAGGGCTATCAGATACGCAGTATTTT
TRBJ2-7 | TRBV6-6 | NA | NA | CASRGKIPYEQYF | TGTGCCAGCAGGGGCAAAATTCCCTACGAGCAGTACTTC
TRBJ2-1 | TRBV7-9 | NA | TRBD2 | CASSLRGGEFDEQFF | TGTGCCAGCAGCCTACGCGGGGGGGAGTTCGATGAGCAGTTCTTC
TRBJ2-7 | TRBV6-5 | NA | TRBD1 | CASSQGARVYEQYF | TGTGCCAGCAGCCAGGGGGCACGGGTCTACGAGCAGTACTTC
TRBJ2-7 | TRBV5-4 | NA | NA | CASSFVGSSEQYF | TGTGCCAGCAGCTTCGTGGGCTCCTCCGAGCAGTACTTC
TRBJ2-2 | TRBV2 | few | NA | CANIDRKNTGELFF | TGTGCCAACATAGACAGAAAGAACACCGGGGAGCTGTTTTTT
TRBJ1-4 | TRBV5-1 | NA | TRBD1 | CASSFGPGTGAEKLFF | TGCGCCAGCAGCTTCGGTCCCGGGACAGGGGCTGAAAAACTGTTTTTT
TRBJ1-1 | TRBV28 | NA | NA | CASSPGQTNTEAFF | TGTGCCAGCAGTCCTGGACAGACGAACACTGAAGCTTTCTTT
TRBJ2-1 | TRBV2 | NA | TRBD2 | CASREAGGRNEQFF | TGTGCCAGCAGGGAAGCGGGGGGGCGCAATGAGCAGTTCTTC
TRBJ2-2 | TRBV6-6 | few | NA | CASKDRAGVTGELFF | TGTGCCAGCAAAGACCGAGCAGGTGTTACCGGGGAGCTGTTTTTT
TRBJ2-7 | TRBV2 | NA | NA | CASSRSVEAYEQYF | TGTGCCAGCAGCCGCAGCGTCGAAGCCTACGAGCAGTACTTC
TRBJ2-7 | TRBV4-2 | NA | NA | CASSQDQGLNEQYF | TGTGCCAGCAGCCAAGATCAAGGACTTAACGAGCAGTACTTC
TRBJ2-7 | TRBV10-3 | NA | TRBD1 | CAISESTSDRGLYEQYF | TGTGCCATCAGTGAGTCGACGTCTGACAGGGGACTCTACGAGCAGTACTTC
TRBJ2-4 | TRBV6-5 | once | NA | CASSSAGTTKNIQYF | TGTGCCAGCAGTTCCGCCGGGACAACTAAAAACATTCAGTACTTC
TRBJ2-1 | TRBV28 | NA | TRBD2 | CASSSLVVAGDNYNEQFF | TGTGCCAGCAGTTCCCTTGTGGTAGCGGGGGATAACTACAATGAGCAGTTCTTC
TRBJ1-2 | TRBV4-3 | NA | NA | CASSQDPATAAYGYTF | TGCGCCAGCAGCCAAGATCCTGCTACGGCGGCCTATGGCTACACCTTC
TRBJ2-3 | TRBV7-9 | NA | NA | CASTAVVADTDTQYF | TGTGCCAGCACCGCAGTGGTAGCAGATACAGATACGCAGTATTTT
TRBJ1-1 | TRBV6-6 | few | NA | CASSADRNTEAFF | TGTGCCAGCAGTGCGGACAGGAACACTGAAGCTTTCTTT
TRBJ2-7 | TRBV10-1 | NA | TRBD1 | CASSPGTGVFFEQYF | TGCGCCAGCAGCCCCGGGACAGGGGTTTTCTTCGAGCAGTACTTC
TRBJ1-4 | TRBV6-6 | NA | NA | CASSYVEAPNEKLFF | TGTGCCAGCAGTTACGTCGAGGCGCCTAATGAAAAACTGTTTTTT
TRBJ2-7 | TRBV4-2 | once | NA | CASSQEGRLRYEQYF | TGTGCCAGCAGCCAAGAGGGTCGACTTCGCTACGAGCAGTACTTC
TRBJ1-2 | TRBV27 | NA | TRBD1 | CASSPRTGNGYTF | TGTGCCAGCAGTCCAAGGACAGGGAATGGCTACACCTTC
TRBJ1-6 | TRBV30 | NA | NA | CAWTGISSPLHF | TGTGCCTGGACCGGGATTAGTTCACCCCTCCACTTT
TRBJ1-2 | TRBV7-9 | NA | TRBD1 | CASSYRDREYGYTF | TGTGCCAGCAGCTACCGAGACAGGGAATATGGCTACACCTTC
TRBJ1-6 | TRBV18 | NA | TRBD1 | CASSPPLMQGVTLHF | TGTGCCAGCTCACCACCGCTGATGCAGGGGGTCACCCTCCACTTT
TRBJ1-6 | TRBV5-1 | NA | NA | CASSLTVSNSPLHF | TGCGCCAGCAGCTTGACAGTATCTAATTCACCCCTCCACTTT
TRBJ1-2 | TRBV27 | NA | NA | CASSSQNYGYTF | TGTGCCAGCAGTTCCCAGAACTATGGCTACACCTTC
TRBJ2-7 | TRBV11-2 | few | TRBD2 | CASSSPGLANYEQYF | TGTGCCAGCAGCTCACCGGGACTAGCTAACTACGAGCAGTACTTC
TRBJ2-3 | TRBV4-1 | NA | TRBD2 | CASSSSSGPADTQYF | TGCGCCAGCAGCTCATCTAGCGGGCCTGCAGATACGCAGTATTTT
TRBJ2-3 | TRBV19 | NA | TRBD2 | CASRRIAGALDTQYF | TGTGCCAGTAGGAGAATAGCGGGGGCATTGGATACGCAGTATTTT
TRBJ1-5 | TRBV10-3 | once | NA | CATRDTDQPQHF | TGTGCCACCCGGGACACGGATCAGCCCCAGCATTTT